These 15 T cell receptor beta chains were all obtained from the same sample, sequenced in a study of cytomegalovirus exposure and HLA in healthy donors. Use of 60 Vbeta and 13 Jbeta primers characterized the PCR. Data came from immunoSEQ multiplex PCR; TCRdb stores just in-frame clones and leaves some out. The sample lists about 77,000 clones, approximately 78% occurring once. Sequencing was carried out using PBMCs. The receptors shown here come from a man in his forties in good health and CMV-seronegative.

The chain recombines TRBV14 with TRBJ2-1; TRBD1 is a possible D gene (5 bases). V was pared by 2 bases and J by 4 bases, with 15 bases between. This CDR3 contains 16 residues. CDR1 and CDR2 (germline): SGHDN, FVKESK. The CDR3 sequence: CASSQLVQASYNEQFF. In DNA form, the CDR3 reads TGTGCCAGCAGCCAACTAGTACAGGCCAGTTACAATGAGCAGTTCTTC.

V gene TRBV7-3 combines with J gene TRBJ2-7, with 7 bases identical to TRBD2. This CDR3 has 13 residues. From germline, CDR1 is SGHTA and CDR2 FQGTGA. The V segment lost 5 bases and the J segment 3 bases; nucleotides outside the gene matches: 4. The DNA for the CDR3 is TGTGCCAGCAGCGAACCGGGGGGCTACGAGCAGTACTTC. Its protein product is CASSEPGGYEQYF.

The chain employs TRBV28 and TRBJ1-1; maybe TRBD1 (5 bases). Germline V gene sequence: CDR1 MDHEN, CDR2 SYDVKM. The CDR3 totals 14 residues. The ends were cut back, 0 bases at V and 5 bases at J, with 10 bases in the middle. The CDR3 spells CASSLWGGNTEAFF. CDR3 bases: TGTGCCAGCAGTTTATGGGGGGGGAATACTGAAGCTTTCTTT.

The rearrangement joins TRBV2 to TRBJ1-6; D is possibly TRBD1 (5 bases). CDR3 length: 12 amino acids. CDR1 is SNHLY and CDR2 is FYNNEI in the germline V gene. V lost 3 bases and J lost 13, with 10 bases in between. CDR3 sequence reads: CASSDRGSPLHF. CDR3 DNA: TGTGCCAGCAGTGATAGGGGCTCGCCCCTCCACTTT.

The rearrangement uses TRBV2 and TRBJ1-4, with 10 nucleotides matching TRBD1. Losses at the gene ends were 2 bases for V and 7 bases for J; bases not matched to a gene: 10. The CDR3 covers 17 residues. From germline, CDR1 is SNHLY and CDR2 FYNNEI. The CDR3 sequence: CASSESPDRGAGEKLFF. CDR3 bases: TGTGCCAGCAGTGAATCACCGGACAGGGGGGCAGGTGAAAAACTGTTTTTT.

V gene TRBV18 combines with J gene TRBJ2-7; 10 bases agree with TRBD1. This CDR3 contains 15 residues. Germline-derived CDR1 and CDR2 are KGHSH and LQKENI. V lost 4 bases and J lost 4; bases outside the gene matches: 7. CDR3 sequence (DNA): TGTGCCAGCTCACAAACGACAGGGGGCGATTACGAGCAGTACTTC. This sequence encodes CASSQTTGGDYEQYF.

Points on this clone: The junction shows a germline mismatch at one end, possibly a read error. The chain combines TRBV7-9 with TRBJ1-6, with a tentative D call TRBD1 (5 bases). Germline V CDR1 and CDR2: SEHNR, FQNEAQ (reference sequence). This CDR3 contains 14 residues. The CDR3 reads CSSSLDGRESPLHF. The CDR3 region has the DNA TGTTCCAGCAGCTTAGATGGCAGGGAATCACCCCTCCACTTT.

V and J are TRBV6-4 and TRBJ2-5; TRBD2 might be the D (5 bases). The assigned J gene may be wrong: the sequence end matches TRBJ2-7 better. The CDR3 has 15 amino acids. Per germline, CDR1 MRHNA and CDR2 SNTAGT. This chain's CDR3 is CASSAEDRVGYEQYF. CDR3 in DNA: TGTGCCAGCAGTGCGGAGGACCGGGTGGGCTACGAGCAGTACTTC.

Concerning this clone itself: The junction shows a germline mismatch at one end, possibly a read error. The chain carries TRBV18 and TRBJ1-5, with 9 bases lining up with TRBD1. This CDR3 contains 16 residues. The germline gives CDR1 KGHSH, CDR2 LQKENI. CDR3 sequence: CACSPVGQGSNQPQHF. The DNA of the CDR3 is TGTGCCTGCTCACCAGTAGGACAGGGGAGCAATCAGCCCCAGCATTTT.

The chain's CDR3 is CASSYPTGTAGANVLTF. DNA of the CDR3: TGTGCCAGCAGCTACCCGACAGGGACCGCAGGGGCCAACGTCCTGACTTTC. The genes are TRBV5-5 and TRBJ2-6; the match to TRBD1 covers 7 bases. CDR1 is SGHKS, CDR2 YYEKEE, per germline (reference sequence). V was pared by 3 bases and J by 4 bases, with 10 bases of the junction left unmatched. The CDR3 loop spans 17 amino acids.

This clone occurred once. CDR3 DNA: TGCGCCAGCAGCCAAGACATGAGCAGCGGGGGATACGAGCAGTACTTC. It encodes CASSQDMSSGGYEQYF. The chain uses TRBV4-3 and TRBJ2-7, with TRBD2 matching over 8 bases. V was pared by 0 bases and J by 4 bases, with 8 bases of the junction left unmatched. Germline CDR1 and CDR2: LGHNA and YSLEER. This CDR3 has 16 residues.

The rearrangement links TRBV9 to TRBJ1-4; D is unclear. The CDR3 has 13 amino acids. Germline CDR1 and CDR2: SGDLS and YYNGEE. V lost 0 bases, J lost 7 bases, and 7 bases lay in between. CDR3: CASSVGVSEKLFF. The CDR3 bases are TGTGCCAGCAGCGTAGGTGTGAGTGAAAAACTGTTTTTT.

In the case of this clone: A junction boundary mismatches the germline segment, possibly from a read error. The chain is built from TRBV7-7 and TRBJ2-5; a weak D match, TRBD2 (7 bases). CDR3 length equals 15 residues. The germline V gene has CDR1 SSHAT and CDR2 FNYEAQ (reference sequence). The CDR3 here is CASSLGGDKRETQYF. The CDR3 nucleotides are TGTGCTAGCAGCTTAGGGGGGGATAAGAGAGAGACCCAGTACTTC.

The V gene is TRBV9, the J gene TRBJ1-5, with TRBD1 matching 7 bases. V gave up 0 bases and J gave up 4 bases; unmatched junction bases: 4. In germline, CDR1 is SGDLS, CDR2 YYNGEE. The CDR3 is 15 amino acids. For the CDR3, the DNA is TGTGCCAGCAGCGTAGGGGCAGGGGGTAATCAGCCCCAGCATTTT. This codes for CASSVGAGGNQPQHF.

The chain joins TRBV7-6 to TRBJ1-6; TRBD1 might be the D (5 bases). Germline V gene data show CDR1 as SGHVS and CDR2 as FNYEAQ. The V gene lost 3 bases and the J gene lost 8 bases, with 11 bases spanning the gap. The length of the CDR3 is 14 residues. CDR3 region: CASSFRQGDSPLHF. In nucleotides, the CDR3 is TGTGCCAGCAGCTTCCGTCAGGGCGATTCACCCCTCCACTTT.